One sample yielded the 15 T cell receptor beta chains listed below, sequenced in a study of blood T cell repertoires in COVID-19. Generated by immunoSEQ multiplex PCR, the TCRdb table keeps only in-frame clones and is missing some. The sample yields about 82,000 clones, approximately 80% seen once. The sample was peripheral blood. These TCRs come from a man older than 75 with active or convalescent COVID-19.

The chain links TRBV19 to TRBJ2-3, with 12 positions matching TRBD1. There are 14 residues in the CDR3. V lost 8 bases to trimming and J lost 4 bases; unmatched junction nucleotides: 4. From germline, CDR1 is LNHDA and CDR2 SQIVND (reference sequence). The CDR3 DNA sequence: TGTGCCAGTCGAGGGACAGGGGGCTCAGATACGCAGTATTTT. Translated, it gives CASRGTGGSDTQYF. The variable domain in full, completed from reference TRBV19 and TRBJ2-3, reads DGGITQSPKYLFRKEGQNVTLSCEQNLNHDAMYWYRQDPGQGLRLIYYSQIVNDFQKGDIAEGYSVSREKKESFPLTVTSAQKNPTAFYLCASRGTGGSDTQYFGPGTRLTVL.

The chain employs TRBV29-1 and TRBJ1-2, with D possibly TRBD1 on 5 matching bases. Germline values: CDR1 SQVTM, CDR2 ANQGSEA. The CDR3 has 13 residues. The germline V and J ends were trimmed by 4 bases and 0 bases, with 9 bases remaining between them. The CDR3 loop is CSVARQSNYGYTF. CDR3 nucleotide sequence: TGCAGCGTTGCTAGACAGTCTAACTATGGCTACACCTTC.

This chain links TRBV16 with TRBJ1-1; 7 nucleotides line up with TRBD1. This CDR3 contains 15 residues. In germline, CDR1 is KGHSY, CDR2 FQNENV. With V trimmed by 2 bases and J by 0 bases, 3 bases remained unmatched. The CDR3 DNA follows: TGTGCCAGCAGCCAAACCGGGACAGTGAACACTGAAGCTTTCTTT. This encodes CASSQTGTVNTEAFF.

The chain carries TRBV2 and TRBJ2-3, with 11 bases matching TRBD1. The trim removed 8 bases at V and 4 bases at J, leaving 8 bases unmatched. The CDR3 covers 15 residues. Germline CDR1 is SNHLY and CDR2 is FYNNEI. The CDR3 here is CASQRDRGSADTQYF. For the CDR3, the DNA is TGTGCCAGCCAAAGGGACAGGGGGTCTGCAGATACGCAGTATTTT.

The CDR3 DNA sequence: TGTGCCACCAGCAGAGATCGTGTTCAGCCCCAGCATTTT. As protein: CATSRDRVQPQHF. The chain recombines TRBV15 with TRBJ1-5; D gene unclear. Trimming removed 0 bases from V and 6 bases from J, with 6 bases in between. The CDR3 loop spans 13 amino acids. Germline V gene sequence: CDR1 LNHNV, CDR2 YYDKDF (reference sequence).

The rearrangement links TRBV19 to TRBJ1-6; D is unresolved. The CDR3 totals 14 residues. The germline gives CDR1 LNHDA, CDR2 SQIVND (reference sequence). Trimming removed 8 bases from V and 7 bases from J, with 15 bases in between. CDR3 region: CASSVGTGNSPLHF. CDR3 DNA: TGTGCCAGTTCGGTGGGCACGGGAAATTCACCCCTCCACTTT.

This clone was seen just once. V gene TRBV28 combines with J gene TRBJ2-7; D remains unclear. The germline V gene has CDR1 MDHEN and CDR2 SYDVKM. V gave up 0 bases and J gave up 0 bases, with 9 bases separating them. This CDR3 region has 15 residues. This CDR3 is CASSLWQKSSYEQYV. The CDR3 nucleotides are TGTGCCAGCAGTTTATGGCAAAAGAGCTCCTACGAGCAGTACGTC.

The chain links TRBV5-1 to TRBJ1-3, with TRBD1 identical over 7 bases. Germline V CDR1 and CDR2: SGHRS, YFSETQ. V shed 4 bases and J 3 bases; nucleotides not matched to a gene: 4. The CDR3 has 14 residues. CDR3 in amino acids: CASSPGQIGNTIYF. CDR3 DNA: TGCGCCAGCAGCCCGGGACAGATTGGAAACACCATATATTTT.

This chain joins TRBV6-1 and TRBJ2-5; possibly TRBD2 for D (6 bases). The CDR3 sequence is 17 residues long. Germline loops: CDR1 MNHNS, CDR2 SASEGT. Trimming took off 1 base at V and 3 bases at J, with 18 bases between the two ends. The CDR3, as DNA: TGTGCCAGCAGTGAAGGGCGGGACTGGGGCTATGAAGAGACCCAGTACTTC. This sequence encodes CASSEGRDWGYEETQYF.

V usage is TRBV7-2 and J usage is TRBJ2-2, with 7 nucleotides matching TRBD1. Trimming took 0 bases from V and 2 from J; bases not matched to a gene: 3. CDR3 length: 16 amino acids. Per the germline V gene, CDR1 is SGHTA and CDR2 is FQGNSA. The CDR3 coding sequence is TGTGCCAGCAGCTTAGCAGGGGGCTATAACACCGGGGAGCTGTTTTTT. It encodes CASSLAGGYNTGELFF.

The chain employs TRBV7-2 and TRBJ1-2; no clear D gene. V lost 5 bases and J 2 bases, leaving 15 bases between the germline ends. Germline CDR1 and CDR2: SGHTA and FQGNSA. This CDR3 contains 15 residues. CDR3 residues: CASSQVTPLNYGYTF. The DNA for the CDR3 is TGTGCCAGCAGCCAGGTGACCCCGCTAAACTATGGCTACACCTTC. The full variable domain, completed using reference TRBV7-2 and TRBJ1-2, is GAGVSQSPSNKVTEKGKDVELRCDPISGHTALYWYRQSLGQGLEFLIYFQGNSAPDKSGLPSDRFSAERTGGSVSTLTIQRTQQEDSAVYLCASSQVTPLNYGYTFGSGTRLTVV.

The chain is built from TRBV7-8 and TRBJ2-7; 8 positions agree with TRBD2. Germline values: CDR1 SGHVS, CDR2 FQNEAQ. The CDR3 is made up of 15 amino acids. J lost 3 bases, V lost 5 bases, and 9 bases had no gene match. CDR3 DNA: TGTGCCAGCAGCCCCCGCTCCGGGGGGGGCTACGAGCAGTACGTC. Translated, it gives CASSPRSGGGYEQYV.

The chain is built from TRBV29-1 and TRBJ2-3; a possible D gene is TRBD1 (5 bases). The CDR3 is 15 amino acids. V was clipped by 4 bases and J by 0 bases, with 14 bases between them. Germline V gives CDR1 SQVTM, CDR2 ANQGSEA. The CDR3 here is CSVAPQAGSTDTQYF. CDR3 bases: TGCAGCGTTGCCCCTCAGGCAGGGAGCACAGATACGCAGTATTTT.

CDR3 sequence: CASSYTGQGGQPQHF. The DNA for the CDR3 is TGTGCCAGCAGTTACACTGGACAGGGAGGTCAGCCCCAGCATTTT. V is TRBV6-6 and J is TRBJ1-5, with TRBD1 matching 8 bases. Germline V gene data show CDR1 as MNHNY and CDR2 as SVGAGI (reference sequence). V was clipped by 2 bases and J by 6 bases; unmatched bases: 6. The CDR3 length is 15 residues.

V usage is TRBV4-2 and J usage is TRBJ2-3; 8 positions agree with TRBD1. This CDR3 region has 16 residues. Trimming cost V 1 base and J 0 bases; bases outside gene matches: 3. CDR1 LGHNA and CDR2 YNFKEQ come from the germline V gene. The DNA for the CDR3 is TGTGCCAGCAGCCAAGTTCCAGGGGGCAGCACAGATACGCAGTATTTT. Its protein product is CASSQVPGGSTDTQYF.